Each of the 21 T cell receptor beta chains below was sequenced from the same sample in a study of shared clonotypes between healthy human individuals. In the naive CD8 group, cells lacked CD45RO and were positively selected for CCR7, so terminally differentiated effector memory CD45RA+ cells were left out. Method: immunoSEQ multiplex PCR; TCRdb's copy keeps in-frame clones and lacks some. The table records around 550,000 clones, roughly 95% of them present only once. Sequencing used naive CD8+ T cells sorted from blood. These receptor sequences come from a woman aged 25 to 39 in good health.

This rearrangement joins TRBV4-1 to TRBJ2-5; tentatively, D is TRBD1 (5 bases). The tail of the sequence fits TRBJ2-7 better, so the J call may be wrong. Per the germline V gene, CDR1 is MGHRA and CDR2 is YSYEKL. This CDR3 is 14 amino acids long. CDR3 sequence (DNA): TGCGCCAGCAGCGACGTGGGGCCACGTTACGAGCAGTACTTC. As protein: CASSDVGPRYEQYF.

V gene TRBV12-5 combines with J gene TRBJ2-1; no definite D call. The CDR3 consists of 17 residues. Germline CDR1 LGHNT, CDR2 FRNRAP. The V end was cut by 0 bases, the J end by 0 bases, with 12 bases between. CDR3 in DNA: TGTGCTAGTGGTTTGGTAGGTGATGGAAGCTCCTACAATGAGCAGTTCTTC. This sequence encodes CASGLVGDGSSYNEQFF.

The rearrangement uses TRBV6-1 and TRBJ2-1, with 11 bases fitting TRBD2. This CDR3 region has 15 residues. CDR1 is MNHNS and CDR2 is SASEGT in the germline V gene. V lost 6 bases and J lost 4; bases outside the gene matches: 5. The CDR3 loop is CASSVTSGTYNEQFF. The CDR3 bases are TGTGCCAGCAGCGTGACTAGCGGGACTTACAATGAGCAGTTCTTC.

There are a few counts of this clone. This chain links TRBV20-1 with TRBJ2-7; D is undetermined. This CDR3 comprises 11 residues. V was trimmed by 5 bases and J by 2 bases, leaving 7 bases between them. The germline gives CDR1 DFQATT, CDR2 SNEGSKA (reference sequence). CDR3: CSAPGPYEQYF. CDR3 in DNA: TGCAGTGCTCCCGGTCCCTACGAGCAGTACTTC.

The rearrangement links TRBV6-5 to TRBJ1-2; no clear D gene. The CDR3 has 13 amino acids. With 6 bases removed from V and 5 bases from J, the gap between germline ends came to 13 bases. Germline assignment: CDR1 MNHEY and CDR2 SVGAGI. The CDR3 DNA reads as TGTGCCAGCAGCTTCCTTGACGAATATGGCTACACCTTC. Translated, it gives CASSFLDEYGYTF.

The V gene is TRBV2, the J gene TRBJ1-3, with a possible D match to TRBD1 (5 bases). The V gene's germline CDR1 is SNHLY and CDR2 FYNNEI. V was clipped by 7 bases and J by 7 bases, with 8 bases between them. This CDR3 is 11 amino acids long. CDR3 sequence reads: CASTQVNTIYF. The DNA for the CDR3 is TGTGCCAGCACACAGGTTAACACCATATATTTT.

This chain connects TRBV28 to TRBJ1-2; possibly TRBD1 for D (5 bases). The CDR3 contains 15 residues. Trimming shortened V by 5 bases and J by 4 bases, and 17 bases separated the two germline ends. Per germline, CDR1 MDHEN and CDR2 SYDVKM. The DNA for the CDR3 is TGTGCCAGCAGTACCCAGACAGAAGATAGCTATGGCTACACCTTC. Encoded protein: CASSTQTEDSYGYTF.

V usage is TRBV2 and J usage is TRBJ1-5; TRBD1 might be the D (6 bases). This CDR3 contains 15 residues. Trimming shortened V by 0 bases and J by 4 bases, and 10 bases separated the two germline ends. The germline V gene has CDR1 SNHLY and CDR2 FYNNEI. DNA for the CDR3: TGTGCCAGCAGTGAAGCGCTGGGGGCGAATCAGCCCCAGCATTTT. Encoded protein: CASSEALGANQPQHF.

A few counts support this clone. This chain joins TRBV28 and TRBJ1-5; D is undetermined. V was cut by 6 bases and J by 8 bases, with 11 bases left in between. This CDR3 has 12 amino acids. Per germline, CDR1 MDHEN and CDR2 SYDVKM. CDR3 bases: TGTGCCAGCAGCCCCGGAGTTGAGCCCCAGCATTTT. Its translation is CASSPGVEPQHF.

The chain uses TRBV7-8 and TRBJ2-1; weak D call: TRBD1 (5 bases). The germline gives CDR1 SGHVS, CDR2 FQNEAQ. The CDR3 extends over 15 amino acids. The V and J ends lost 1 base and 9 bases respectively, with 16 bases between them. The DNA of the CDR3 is TGTGCCAGCAGCTTAGTAGCTTCAGGGCTGGGTGAGCAGTTCTTC. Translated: CASSLVASGLGEQFF.

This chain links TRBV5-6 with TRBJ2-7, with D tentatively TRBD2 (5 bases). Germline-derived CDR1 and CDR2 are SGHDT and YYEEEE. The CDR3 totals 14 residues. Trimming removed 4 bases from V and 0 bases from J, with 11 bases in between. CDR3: CASSNSARSYEQYF. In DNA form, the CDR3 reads TGTGCCAGCAGCAATAGCGCCCGCTCCTACGAGCAGTACTTC.

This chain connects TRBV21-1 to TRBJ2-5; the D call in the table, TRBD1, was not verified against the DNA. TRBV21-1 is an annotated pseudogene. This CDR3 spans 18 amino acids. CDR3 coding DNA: TGTGCCAGCAGCAACCGACGGCGTGGGACAGGGGGCGAGAAGACCCAGTACTTC. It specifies CASSNRRRGTGGEKTQYF.

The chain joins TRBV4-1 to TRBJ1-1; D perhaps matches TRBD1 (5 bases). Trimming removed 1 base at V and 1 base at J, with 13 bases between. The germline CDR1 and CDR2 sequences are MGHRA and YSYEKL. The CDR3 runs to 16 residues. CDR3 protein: CASSQGRGVGNTEAFF. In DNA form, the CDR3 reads TGCGCCAGCAGCCAAGGCCGAGGGGTGGGGAACACTGAAGCTTTCTTT.

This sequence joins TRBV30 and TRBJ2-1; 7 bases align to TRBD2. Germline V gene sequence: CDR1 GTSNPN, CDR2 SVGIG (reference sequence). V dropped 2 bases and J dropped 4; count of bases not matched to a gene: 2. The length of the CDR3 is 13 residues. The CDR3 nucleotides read TGTGCCTGGAGTACTAGCGATTACAATGAGCAGTTCTTC. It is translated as CAWSTSDYNEQFF.

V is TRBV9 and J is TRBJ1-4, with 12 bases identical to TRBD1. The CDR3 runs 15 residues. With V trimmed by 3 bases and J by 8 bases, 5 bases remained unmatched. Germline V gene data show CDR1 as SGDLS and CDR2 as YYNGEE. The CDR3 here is CASSAWGTGGEKLFF. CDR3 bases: TGTGCCAGCAGCGCCTGGGGGACAGGGGGCGAAAAACTGTTTTTT.

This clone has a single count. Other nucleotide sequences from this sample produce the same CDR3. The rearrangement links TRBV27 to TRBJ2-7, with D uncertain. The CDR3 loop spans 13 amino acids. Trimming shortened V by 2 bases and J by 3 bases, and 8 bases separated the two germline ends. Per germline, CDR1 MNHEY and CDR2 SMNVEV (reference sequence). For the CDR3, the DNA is TGTGCCAGCAGTTTAGGCCCGTTCTACGAGCAGTACTTC. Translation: CASSLGPFYEQYF.

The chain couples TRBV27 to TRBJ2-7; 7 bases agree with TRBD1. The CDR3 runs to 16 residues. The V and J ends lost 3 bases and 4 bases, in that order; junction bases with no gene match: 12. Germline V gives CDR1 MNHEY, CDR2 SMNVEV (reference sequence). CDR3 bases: TGTGCCAGCAGTTTTTCCACAGGGGAAGCGAGTTACGAGCAGTACTTC. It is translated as CASSFSTGEASYEQYF.

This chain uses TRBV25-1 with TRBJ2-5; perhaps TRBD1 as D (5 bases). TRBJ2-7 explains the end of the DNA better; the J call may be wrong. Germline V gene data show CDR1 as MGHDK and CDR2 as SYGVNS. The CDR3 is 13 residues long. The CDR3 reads CASSPTDSYEQYF. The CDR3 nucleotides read TGTGCCAGCAGCCCGACAGACTCCTACGAGCAGTACTTC.

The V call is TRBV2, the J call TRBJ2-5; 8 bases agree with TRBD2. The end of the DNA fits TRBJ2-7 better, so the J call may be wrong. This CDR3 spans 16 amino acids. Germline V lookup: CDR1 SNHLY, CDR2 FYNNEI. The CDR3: CASTHSREGQVYEQYF. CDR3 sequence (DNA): TGTGCCAGCACACACTCTCGGGAGGGCCAAGTCTACGAGCAGTACTTC.

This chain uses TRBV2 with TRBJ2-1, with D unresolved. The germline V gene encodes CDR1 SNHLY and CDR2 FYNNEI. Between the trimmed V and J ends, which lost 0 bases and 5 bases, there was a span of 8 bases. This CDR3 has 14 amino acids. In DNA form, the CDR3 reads TGTGCCAGCAGTGAAGCGCGGATCAACAATGAGCAGTTCTTC. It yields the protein CASSEARINNEQFF.

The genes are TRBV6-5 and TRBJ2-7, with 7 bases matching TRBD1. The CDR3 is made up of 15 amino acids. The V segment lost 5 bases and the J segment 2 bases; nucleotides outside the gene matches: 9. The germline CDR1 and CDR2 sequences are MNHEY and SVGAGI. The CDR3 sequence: CASSPRQGGAYEQYF. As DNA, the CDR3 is TGTGCCAGCAGTCCCCGACAGGGTGGCGCCTACGAGCAGTACTTC.